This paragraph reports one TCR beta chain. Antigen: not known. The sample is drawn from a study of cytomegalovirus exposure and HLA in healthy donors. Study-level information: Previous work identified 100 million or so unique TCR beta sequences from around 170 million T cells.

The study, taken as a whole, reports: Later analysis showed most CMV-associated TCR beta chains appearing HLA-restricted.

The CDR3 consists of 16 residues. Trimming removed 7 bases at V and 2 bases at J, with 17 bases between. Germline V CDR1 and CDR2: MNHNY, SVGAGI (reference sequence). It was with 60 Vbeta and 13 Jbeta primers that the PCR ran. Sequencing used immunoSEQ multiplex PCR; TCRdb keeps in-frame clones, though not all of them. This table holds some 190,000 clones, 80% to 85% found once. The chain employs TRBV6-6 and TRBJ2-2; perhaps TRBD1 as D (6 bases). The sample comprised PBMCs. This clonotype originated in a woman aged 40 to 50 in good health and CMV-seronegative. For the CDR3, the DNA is TGTGCCAGCACCTCGCCGGGACAAACTAACACCGGGGAGCTGTTTTTT. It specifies CASTSPGQTNTGELFF.